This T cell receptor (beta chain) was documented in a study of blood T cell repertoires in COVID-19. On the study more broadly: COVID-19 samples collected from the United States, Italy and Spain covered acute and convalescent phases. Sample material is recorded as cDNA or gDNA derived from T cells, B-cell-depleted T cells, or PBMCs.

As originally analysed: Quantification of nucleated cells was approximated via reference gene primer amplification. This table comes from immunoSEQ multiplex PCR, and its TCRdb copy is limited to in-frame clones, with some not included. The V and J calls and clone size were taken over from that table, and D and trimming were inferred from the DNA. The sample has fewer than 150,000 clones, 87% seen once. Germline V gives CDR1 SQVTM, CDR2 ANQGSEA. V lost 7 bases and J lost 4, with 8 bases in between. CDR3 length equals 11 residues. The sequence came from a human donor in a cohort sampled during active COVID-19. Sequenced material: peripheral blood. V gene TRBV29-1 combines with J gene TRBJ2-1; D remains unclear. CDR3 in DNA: TGCAGCGCGACGCGATACAATGAGCAGTTCTTC. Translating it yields CSATRYNEQFF.